The rows below give T cell receptor beta chains drawn from one sample of a study of radiation and T cells in renal cell carcinoma. The data were produced by immunoSEQ multiplex PCR, yet TCRdb's version contains in-frame clones alone and is incomplete. The sample contains roughly 150,000 clones, about 85% of which appear only once. Sample: blood, taken from a patient whose treatment included radiotherapy and nephrectomy. The receptors come from an older woman with renal cell carcinoma. CDR3s include the opening cysteine and the closing phenylalanine or tryptophan. The order of the fields is D gene, CDR3 length, V gene, clone size, J gene, CDR3 DNA, CDR3 protein. The D gene is left open where the match is weak. Rows may omit the clone size; those that give it use once, few, many or a size class.

d_call: TRBD2
cdr3_length: 13
v_call: TRBV10-3
clone_size: once
j_call: TRBJ2-1
cdr3_nt: TGTGCCATCAGTGATTTAAGCGGGGCGGTGCAGTTCTTC
cdr3_aa: CAISDLSGAVQFF

d_call: TRBD2
cdr3_length: 13
v_call: TRBV7-3
clone_size: -
j_call: TRBJ2-3
cdr3_nt: TGTGCCAGCAGCGGACTAGGATCCGATACGCAGTATTTT
cdr3_aa: CASSGLGSDTQYF

d_call: TRBD1
cdr3_length: 13
v_call: TRBV4-2
clone_size: -
j_call: TRBJ2-5
cdr3_nt: TGTGCCAGCAGCCAGGACAGGGAAAAGACCCAGTACTTC
cdr3_aa: CASSQDREKTQYF

d_call: -
cdr3_length: 14
v_call: TRBV25-1
clone_size: few
j_call: TRBJ1-5
cdr3_nt: TGTGCCAGCAGTTTGGGAAATAGCAATCAGCCCCAGCATTTT
cdr3_aa: CASSLGNSNQPQHF

d_call: TRBD1
cdr3_length: 15
v_call: TRBV19
clone_size: -
j_call: TRBJ2-3
cdr3_nt: TGTGCCAGTAGTATAGGTCAGGGGGCGACAGATACGCAGTATTTT
cdr3_aa: CASSIGQGATDTQYF

d_call: -
cdr3_length: 14
v_call: TRBV6-6
clone_size: -
j_call: TRBJ2-5
cdr3_nt: TGTGCCAGCAGTTATATACAGGCCCAAGAGACCCAGTACTTC
cdr3_aa: CASSYIQAQETQYF

d_call: -
cdr3_length: 15
v_call: TRBV7-2
clone_size: -
j_call: TRBJ1-2
cdr3_nt: TGTGCCAGCAGCTTAGACGGAGGGATCTCCTATGGCTACACCTTC
cdr3_aa: CASSLDGGISYGYTF

d_call: TRBD1
cdr3_length: 17
v_call: TRBV19
clone_size: few
j_call: TRBJ1-1
cdr3_nt: TGTGCCAGTAGGCCCCCTATCAGGGGGCGAAGGGACACTGAAGCTTTCTTT
cdr3_aa: CASRPPIRGRRDTEAFF

d_call: -
cdr3_length: 13
v_call: TRBV5-5
clone_size: -
j_call: TRBJ1-1
cdr3_nt: TGTGCCAGCAGAACGAGGGATAACACTGAAGCTTTCTTT
cdr3_aa: CASRTRDNTEAFF

d_call: -
cdr3_length: 11
v_call: TRBV28
clone_size: -
j_call: TRBJ1-2
cdr3_nt: TGTGCCAGCAGGATCCGTTTTAGCTACACCTTC
cdr3_aa: CASRIRFSYTF

d_call: TRBD1
cdr3_length: 13
v_call: TRBV30
clone_size: once
j_call: TRBJ2-7
cdr3_nt: TGTGCCTGCTACGGGGACAGGGGTTACGAGCAGTACTTC
cdr3_aa: CACYGDRGYEQYF